Shown below are 20 T cell receptor beta chains from a single sample sequenced in a study of human T cells and chemical hapten exposure. TCRdb used MiXCR to reprocess the RACE reads, holding one entry per CDR3 protein. The table shows approximately 87,000 distinct CDR3 sequences, with around 10% occurring only once. Time point: patch test 2, 6 weeks after DPC sensitization. This sample's treatment: therapeutic diphenylcyclopropenone sensitization with weekly scalp DPC. The specimen was whole blood, collected in connection with sensitization to the hapten diphenylcyclopropenone (DPC). These receptors came from a woman aged 40 to 50 with alopecia areata. Some clones in this sample may be carry-over from other donors' samples.

This clonotype has a count of ten or more. The genes are TRBV2 and TRBJ2-1; a weak D match, TRBD1 (6 bases). The CDR3 is 14 amino acids. Between the trimmed V and J ends, which lost 7 bases and 5 bases, there was a span of 15 bases. Germline assignment: CDR1 SNHLY and CDR2 FYNNEI. CDR3 residues: CASKGQSRNNEQFF. Here the CDR3 DNA reads TGTGCCAGCAAAGGACAGTCGCGGAACAATGAGCAGTTCTTC.

This clonotype has only a few counts. The chain is built from TRBV4-1 and TRBJ2-3; D is perhaps TRBD2 (5 bases). Germline values: CDR1 MGHRA, CDR2 YSYEKL. The V end lost 5 bases, the J end lost 2 bases, and 8 bases lay between the germline ends. The CDR3 sequence is 13 residues long. CDR3 residues: CASSVRVTDTQYF. DNA of the CDR3: TGCGCCAGCAGCGTGAGGGTCACAGATACGCAGTATTTT.

This clonotype was recorded a few times. V is TRBV11-2 and J is TRBJ2-5; tentative D call: TRBD2 (6 bases). This CDR3 is built from 14 residues. Germline V gene sequence: CDR1 SGHAT, CDR2 FQNNGV. Trimming left V 9 bases short and J 0 bases short, with 14 bases between. CDR3 DNA sequence: TGTGCCAGTTCGGGGGAGGTCCACCAAGAGACCCAGTACTTC. Translating it yields CASSGEVHQETQYF.

This clonotype was seen a handful of times. V usage is TRBV10-2 and J usage is TRBJ2-7, with 9 bases aligning to TRBD1. J lost 3 bases, V lost 3 bases, and 3 bases had no gene match. This CDR3 is 14 amino acids long. Germline V gene lookup returns CDR1 WSHSY and CDR2 SAAADI. CDR3 protein: CASSDGTGIYEQYF. CDR3 coding DNA: TGCGCCAGCAGTGACGGGACAGGGATCTACGAGCAGTACTTC.

In this sample, this clonotype turned up many times. This sequence joins TRBV7-2 and TRBJ2-1; D possibly corresponds to TRBD2 (6 bases). Germline-derived CDR1 and CDR2 are SGHTA and FQGNSA. The CDR3 length is 15 residues. Trimming took off 5 bases at V and 0 bases at J, with 11 bases between the two ends. CDR3 protein: CASSGDSSSYNEQFF. The CDR3 bases are TGTGCCAGCAGCGGGGACTCGAGCTCCTACAATGAGCAGTTCTTC.

This clonotype was seen a few times. The genes are TRBV10-3 and TRBJ1-1; TRBD1 matches at 8 bases. The length of the CDR3 is 16 residues. Trimming took 4 bases from V and 0 from J; bases not matched to a gene: 7. The germline V gene has CDR1 ENHRY and CDR2 SYGVKD. The DNA for the CDR3 is TGTGCCATCAGTGCCCAGGGGGCCCTATTGAACACTGAAGCTTTCTTT. The encoded protein is CAISAQGALLNTEAFF.

This clonotype was observed a few times. The V gene is TRBV7-2, the J gene TRBJ2-3, with D possibly matching TRBD2 (5 bases). The CDR3 consists of 17 residues. Looked up from germline, CDR1 is SGHTA and CDR2 is FQGNSA. V was cut by 0 bases and J by 1 base, with 14 bases left in between. Here the CDR3 DNA reads TGTGCCAGCAGCTTAGCCCCCCCGGGAAGAGGCACAGATACGCAGTATTTT. Encoded protein: CASSLAPPGRGTDTQYF.

This chain joins TRBV6-5 and TRBJ1-1; the D is unclear. Germline V gene lookup returns CDR1 MNHEY and CDR2 SVGAGI. V was pared by 6 bases and J by 5 bases, with 28 bases between. The CDR3 spans 18 residues. Written as DNA, the CDR3 is TGTGCCAGCAGCCCAGTACGCGGACTTAGCCGAGTCGGGACTGAAGCTTTCTTT. Its protein product is CASSPVRGLSRVGTEAFF.

This clonotype was recorded many times. This chain connects TRBV11-3 to TRBJ2-3, with D hard to call. V lost 1 base and J 4 bases, leaving 3 bases between the germline ends. Germline CDR1 and CDR2: SGHNT and YENEEA. The CDR3 is made up of 12 amino acids. CDR3 bases: TGTGCCAGCAGCTTAGGTCCAGATACGCAGTATTTT. Residues: CASSLGPDTQYF.

This clonotype was recorded a few times. This rearrangement joins TRBV6-2 or TRBV6-3 to TRBJ1-5; D unclear. Deletions cut 2 bases from V and 5 bases from J, with 13 bases between. The CDR3 totals 15 residues. CDR1 and CDR2 (germline): MNHEY, SVGEGT. The CDR3 bases are TGTGCCAGCAGTTACGAAGGACCGCGGGATCAGCCCCAGCATTTT. Amino acids: CASSYEGPRDQPQHF.

This chain links TRBV19 with TRBJ2-5; a possible D gene is TRBD1 (6 bases). This CDR3 region has 15 residues. The germline CDR1 and CDR2 sequences are LNHDA and SQIVND (reference sequence). V lost 2 bases to trimming and J lost 4 bases, with 14 bases between them. The CDR3 protein is CASSIPFRGGETQYF. The CDR3 nucleotides are TGTGCCAGTAGTATACCGTTCAGGGGCGGAGAGACCCAGTACTTC.

This clonotype was picked up many times. The CDR3 protein is CAITSTYEQYF. Here the CDR3 DNA reads TGTGCCATCACGTCGACCTACGAGCAGTACTTC. The chain couples TRBV6-1 to TRBJ2-7; D ambiguous. The CDR3 runs to 11 residues. The germline V gene has CDR1 MNHNS and CDR2 SASEGT. V shed 10 bases and J shed 2 bases, with 9 bases lying between them.

A note on this clonotype: A read error may be the cause here, since a much bigger clone is one base away. The chain couples TRBV5-4 to TRBJ2-7; 10 bases line up with TRBD2. This CDR3 spans 16 amino acids. Germline lookup yields CDR1 SGHNT and CDR2 YYREEE (reference sequence). Trimming cost V 3 bases and J 5 bases; bases outside gene matches: 11. CDR3 sequence reads: CASSSAASGGIDEQYF. CDR3 DNA sequence: TGTGCCAGCAGCTCGGCGGCTAGCGGGGGTATCGACGAGCAGTACTTC.

This clonotype was seen many times. The chain combines TRBV7-2 with TRBJ1-3; TRBD1 agrees at 7 bases. V was clipped by 5 bases and J by 5 bases; unmatched bases: 3. CDR3 size: 13 residues. Germline V CDR1 and CDR2: SGHTA, FQGNSA. CDR3 protein: CASSPGQRNTIYF. CDR3 in DNA: TGTGCCAGCAGCCCGGGACAGCGAAACACCATATATTTT.

This clonotype has ten or more counts. The chain has TRBV3-1 and TRBJ2-2; the D call may be TRBD1 or TRBD2 (5 bases each). The CDR3 is made up of 16 amino acids. Germline V CDR1 and CDR2: LGHDT, YNNKEL (reference sequence). Trimming cost V 0 bases and J 1 base, with 9 bases left between them. The CDR3 loop reads CASSQDWGRNTGELFF. CDR3 nucleotide sequence: TGTGCCAGCAGCCAAGATTGGGGGAGGAACACCGGGGAGCTGTTTTTT.

On this clonotype: The junction does not match germline at one end; this may be a read error. V and J are TRBV7-2 and TRBJ2-7; D may match TRBD1 or TRBD2 (6 bases each). Looked up from germline, CDR1 is SGHTA and CDR2 is FQGNSA. CDR3 length: 15 residues. CDR3 sequence: CASTLRGAGAYEQYF. CDR3 DNA sequence: TGTGCCAGCACCTTAAGGGGGGCAGGTGCCTACGAGCAGTACTTC.

The chain couples TRBV7-8 to TRBJ2-2; D uncertain. This CDR3 is 15 amino acids long. The V end was cut by 1 base, the J end by 6 bases, with 12 bases between. Germline assignment: CDR1 SGHVS and CDR2 FQNEAQ. The CDR3 loop reads CASSLGGHVSGELFF. The CDR3, as DNA: TGTGCCAGCAGCTTAGGAGGCCATGTATCCGGGGAGCTGTTTTTT.

There are a few counts of this clonotype. The gene calls are TRBV5-4 and TRBJ1-2, with D tentatively TRBD1 (5 bases). CDR3 length: 16 amino acids. The germline V and J ends were trimmed by 4 bases and 4 bases, with 20 bases remaining between them. Germline V lookup: CDR1 SGHNT, CDR2 YYREEE (reference sequence). DNA of the CDR3: TGTGCCAGCAGCCCCTTCGGGGGTGGCCAGGGCTATGGCTACACCTTC. Translation gives CASSPFGGGQGYGYTF.

This clonotype was observed at least ten times. The chain joins TRBV7-2 to TRBJ1-3, with D uncertain. The CDR3 runs to 13 residues. Trimming left V 1 base short and J 7 bases short, with 8 bases between. Per the germline V gene, CDR1 is SGHTA and CDR2 is FQGNSA. DNA of the CDR3: TGTGCCAGCAGCTTAGGCCCCGACAACACCATATATTTT. Translated: CASSLGPDNTIYF.

This clonotype was observed at least ten times. The chain links TRBV7-2 to TRBJ2-7; the D gene is possibly TRBD2 (5 bases). Germline assignment: CDR1 SGHTA and CDR2 FQGNSA. The CDR3 has 13 residues. Trimming cost V 7 bases and J 4 bases, with 14 bases left between them. The CDR3 DNA reads as TGTGCCAGCACCACTAGTGAACGGTACGAGCAGTACTTC. It yields the protein CASTTSERYEQYF.